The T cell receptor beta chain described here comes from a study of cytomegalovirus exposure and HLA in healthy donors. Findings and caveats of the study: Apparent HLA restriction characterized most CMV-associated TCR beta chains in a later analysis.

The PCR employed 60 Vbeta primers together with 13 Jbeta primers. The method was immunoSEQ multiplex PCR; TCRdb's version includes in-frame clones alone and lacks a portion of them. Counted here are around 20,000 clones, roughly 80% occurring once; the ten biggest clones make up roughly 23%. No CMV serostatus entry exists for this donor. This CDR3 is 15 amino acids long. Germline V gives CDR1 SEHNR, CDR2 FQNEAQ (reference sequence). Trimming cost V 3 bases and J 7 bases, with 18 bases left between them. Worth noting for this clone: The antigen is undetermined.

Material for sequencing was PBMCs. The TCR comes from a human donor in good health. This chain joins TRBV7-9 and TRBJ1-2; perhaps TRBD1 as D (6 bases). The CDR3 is CASSFSGRGSGGYTF. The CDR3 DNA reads TGTGCCAGCAGCTTTTCCGGCAGGGGAAGCGGTGGCTACACCTTC.